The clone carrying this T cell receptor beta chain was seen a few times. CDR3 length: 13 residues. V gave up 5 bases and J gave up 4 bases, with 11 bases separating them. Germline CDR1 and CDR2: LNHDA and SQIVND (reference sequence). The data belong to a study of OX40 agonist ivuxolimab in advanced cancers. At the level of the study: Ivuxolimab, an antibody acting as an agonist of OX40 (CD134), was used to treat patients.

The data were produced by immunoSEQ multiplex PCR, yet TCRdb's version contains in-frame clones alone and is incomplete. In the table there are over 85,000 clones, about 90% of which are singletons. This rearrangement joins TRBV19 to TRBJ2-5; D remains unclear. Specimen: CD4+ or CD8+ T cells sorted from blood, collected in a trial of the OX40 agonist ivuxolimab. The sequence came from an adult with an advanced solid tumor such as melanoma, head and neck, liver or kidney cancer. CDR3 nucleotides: TGTGCCAGTAGTGACCGACCGAGAGAGACCCAGTACTTC. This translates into CASSDRPRETQYF. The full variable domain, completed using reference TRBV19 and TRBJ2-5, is DGGITQSPKYLFRKEGQNVTLSCEQNLNHDAMYWYRQDPGQGLRLIYYSQIVNDFQKGDIAEGYSVSREKKESFPLTVTSAQKNPTAFYLCASSDRPRETQYFGPGTRLLVL.